Given below is one T cell receptor beta chain in context. Its antigen is still unknown. The sample belongs to a study of human T cells and chemical hapten exposure. Overall study: In the sensitization step, 2% DPC was placed on about 2 cm by about 2 cm of upper inner arm skin. Study-level results: Compared to controls, expanded TCRs made significantly more large clusters of similar CDR3s.

Time point here: patch test 3, about 24 weeks after DPC sensitization. Treatment reported: therapeutic diphenylcyclopropenone sensitization with weekly scalp DPC. Blood draws preceded each patch test application. Germline V gene lookup returns CDR1 GTSNPN and CDR2 SVGIG (reference sequence). This CDR3 has 12 amino acids. V lost 4 bases and J 9 bases, leaving 10 bases between the germline ends. Individual cDNA molecules each carried unique molecular identifiers attached by the library. MiXCR was run by TCRdb on the RACE reads, yielding one entry per CDR3 protein. The sample contains 150,000 to 200,000 distinct CDR3 sequences, 28% of which appear only once.

The chain recombines TRBV30 with TRBJ1-6; D gene uncertain. The TCR originated in a young woman with alopecia areata. Some clones in this sample may be carry-over from other donors' samples. Specimen: whole blood, collected in connection with sensitization to the hapten diphenylcyclopropenone (DPC). The CDR3 DNA is TGTGCCTGGACACGACCGGGTTCACCCCTCCACTTT. Protein: CAWTRPGSPLHF.